Shown below are 25 T cell receptor beta chains from a single sample sequenced in a study of PD-1 blockade in classical Hodgkin lymphoma. The sample's time point: newly diagnosed, previously untreated cHL patient sample. Generated by immunoSEQ multiplex PCR, the TCRdb table keeps only in-frame clones and is missing some. The sample contains thousands of clones, 78% of which appear only once. Sequencing used peripheral blood mononuclear cells (PBMCs). Receptors were obtained from a human donor with classical Hodgkin lymphoma.

The chain couples TRBV2 to TRBJ1-5; 7 bases are shared with TRBD1. This CDR3 region has 14 residues. Germline CDR1 reads SNHLY; CDR2 reads FYNNEI. Trimming at V came to 4 bases and at J to 1 base, leaving 1 base not matched to a gene. The CDR3 DNA reads as TGTGCCAGCAGTGGACAGGGCAGCAATCAGCCCCAGCATTTT. Translation gives CASSGQGSNQPQHF.

CDR3: CSAAATTNEKLFF. DNA of the CDR3: TGCAGCGCCGCAGCAACAACTAATGAAAAACTGTTTTTT. The V and J genes are TRBV29-1 and TRBJ1-4; D gene uncertain. Trimming took 7 bases from V and 0 from J, leaving 9 bases between them. This CDR3 comprises 13 residues. Germline V gene lookup returns CDR1 SQVTM and CDR2 ANQGSEA.

In this sample, this clone turned up once. The V call is TRBV4-1, the J call TRBJ2-5; weak D call: TRBD1 (5 bases). CDR3 length equals 14 residues. Germline CDR1 and CDR2: MGHRA and YSYEKL. V gave up 1 base and J gave up 1 base, with 7 bases separating them. Written as DNA, the CDR3 is TGCGCCAGCAGCCAAGGCAGGGCCCAAGAGACCCAGTACTTC. Translated: CASSQGRAQETQYF.

This clone was recorded once. The gene calls are TRBV6-1 and TRBJ2-3; TRBD2 might be the D (6 bases). In germline, CDR1 is MNHNS, CDR2 SASEGT. This CDR3 contains 15 residues. V was clipped by 7 bases and J by 1 base, with 15 bases between them. The CDR3 bases are TGTGCCAGCACCCCTTGGGGGGTCGGCACAGATACGCAGTATTTT. This translates into CASTPWGVGTDTQYF.

Written as DNA, the CDR3 is TGCAGCGTGGGACATATGAACACTGAAGCTTTCTTT. It is translated as CSVGHMNTEAFF. The chain is built from TRBV29-1 and TRBJ1-1, with D perhaps matching TRBD1 (6 bases). The CDR3 consists of 12 residues. Trimming cost V 6 bases and J 0 bases, with 8 bases left between them. CDR1 and CDR2 from the germline V gene are SQVTM and ANQGSEA.

This chain links TRBV7-2 with TRBJ2-2; weak D call: TRBD2 (6 bases). Germline CDR1 is SGHTA and CDR2 is FQGNSA. CDR3 size: 14 residues. V lost 1 base and J lost 6, with 9 bases in between. The CDR3 sequence: CASSLVAGSGELFF. CDR3 nucleotide sequence: TGTGCCAGCAGCTTAGTTGCGGGATCCGGGGAGCTGTTTTTT. Combining the CDR3 with reference TRBV7-2 and TRBJ2-2 gives the whole variable domain GAGVSQSPSNKVTEKGKDVELRCDPISGHTALYWYRQSLGQGLEFLIYFQGNSAPDKSGLPSDRFSAERTGGSVSTLTIQRTQQEDSAVYLCASSLVAGSGELFFGEGSRLTVL.

V and J are TRBV4-1 and TRBJ2-1; TRBD2 agrees at 7 bases. Losses at the gene ends were 4 bases for V and 0 bases for J; bases not matched to a gene: 9. Germline CDR1 MGHRA, CDR2 YSYEKL. This CDR3 contains 17 residues. The CDR3 loop reads CASSPRGGGSSYNEQFF. The DNA of the CDR3 is TGCGCCAGCAGCCCCCGAGGCGGGGGAAGCTCCTACAATGAGCAGTTCTTC.

This rearrangement joins TRBV7-2 to TRBJ1-2; 7 bases fit TRBD1. The CDR3 consists of 13 residues. CDR1 is SGHTA and CDR2 is FQGNSA in the germline V gene. V shed 1 base and J 8 bases; nucleotides not matched to a gene: 4. The CDR3 spells CASSLGGGEGYTF. In DNA, the CDR3 is TGTGCCAGCAGCTTAGGAGGGGGCGAAGGCTACACCTTC.

This clone came up a few times. The genes are TRBV30 and TRBJ1-1; D might be TRBD1 (6 bases). Germline-derived CDR1 and CDR2 are GTSNPN and SVGIG (reference sequence). CDR3 length equals 11 residues. V was trimmed by 1 base and J by 8 bases, leaving 8 bases between them. In DNA, the CDR3 is TGTGCCTGGAGTGCTCAGGGGGAAGCTTTCTTT. Encoded protein: CAWSAQGEAFF.

V is TRBV5-1 and J is TRBJ2-3; D is ambiguous. The CDR3 runs to 14 residues. The germline CDR1 and CDR2 sequences are SGHRS and YFSETQ. V lost 3 bases to trimming and J lost 6 bases, with 14 bases between them. The CDR3 sequence is CASSSTPGRDTQYF. CDR3 bases: TGCGCCAGCAGCTCGACTCCCGGGCGCGATACGCAGTATTTT.

The chain joins TRBV9 to TRBJ2-1; D unresolved. Trimming pared 0 bases from V and 9 bases from J, leaving 25 bases between. The CDR3 runs 18 residues. Germline V gene sequence: CDR1 SGDLS, CDR2 YYNGEE. The CDR3 here is CASSVGSLGWEIGGEQFF. DNA for the CDR3: TGTGCCAGCAGCGTAGGGTCCTTGGGTTGGGAAATCGGTGGTGAGCAGTTCTTC.

This sequence joins TRBV27 and TRBJ2-2; 13 nucleotides line up with TRBD2. This CDR3 is 17 amino acids long. Per germline, CDR1 MNHEY and CDR2 SMNVEV (reference sequence). The V segment lost 5 bases and the J segment 6 bases; nucleotides outside the gene matches: 9. The CDR3 region is CASSLGLAGRGSGELFF. The CDR3 bases are TGTGCCAGCAGTCTGGGACTAGCGGGAAGGGGGTCCGGGGAGCTGTTTTTT.

The CDR3 bases are TGTGCCAGCAGTTTACTAGCGGGAGGGGAGGATACGCAGTATTTT. Its protein is CASSLLAGGEDTQYF. The chain is built from TRBV2 and TRBJ2-3; TRBD2 agrees at 13 bases. Germline-derived CDR1 and CDR2 are SNHLY and FYNNEI. This CDR3 spans 15 amino acids. Trimming took 5 bases from V and 6 from J; bases not matched to a gene: 5.

V and J are TRBV7-3 and TRBJ2-3; D might be TRBD2 (6 bases). CDR3 length: 17 residues. Germline CDR1 and CDR2: SGHTA and FQGTGA. The V end lost 0 bases, the J end lost 4 bases, and 17 bases lay between the germline ends. The CDR3 DNA follows: TGTGCCAGCAGCTTAACCCGCCCCGGGAGTGGCCCAGATACGCAGTATTTT. This encodes CASSLTRPGSGPDTQYF.

The CDR3 loop reads CATCSQTGGWETQYF. The DNA of the CDR3 is TGTGCCACCTGTAGCCAGACAGGGGGCTGGGAGACCCAGTACTTC. This chain joins TRBV28 and TRBJ2-5; 10 bases are a match to TRBD1. The germline CDR1 and CDR2 sequences are MDHEN and SYDVKM. The CDR3 contains 15 residues. Trimming at V came to 10 bases and at J to 5 bases, leaving 13 bases not matched to a gene.

This sequence joins TRBV18 and TRBJ1-2; a possible D gene is TRBD1 (5 bases). Germline loops: CDR1 KGHSH, CDR2 LQKENI. V lost 3 bases and J 7 bases, leaving 21 bases between the germline ends. The CDR3 extends over 16 amino acids. DNA for the CDR3: TGTGCCAGCTCACCTACACAAGCTCGGGACGGCCTTGGCTACACCTTC. Its protein product is CASSPTQARDGLGYTF.

J is TRBJ2-7 and V is TRBV18; perhaps TRBD1 as D (5 bases). The CDR3 consists of 13 residues. V lost 4 bases, J lost 2 bases, and 9 bases lay in between. Germline V gives CDR1 KGHSH, CDR2 LQKENI. This CDR3 reads CASSLQGTYEQYF. Written as DNA, the CDR3 is TGTGCCAGCTCACTTCAGGGTACCTACGAGCAGTACTTC.

The V gene is TRBV13, the J gene TRBJ2-1, with TRBD2 matching over 9 bases. V lost 5 bases, J lost 3 bases, and 8 bases stayed unmatched. Germline V CDR1 and CDR2: PRHDT, FYEKMQ (reference sequence). This CDR3 has 16 residues. CDR3 sequence reads: CASSPRLAGNYNEQFF. CDR3 DNA sequence: TGTGCCAGCAGCCCCCGGCTAGCGGGAAACTACAATGAGCAGTTCTTC.

The J gene is TRBJ2-3, the V gene TRBV5-6, with D unresolved. CDR3 size: 13 residues. Trimming left V 0 bases short and J 5 bases short, with 7 bases between. CDR1 is SGHDT, CDR2 YYEEEE, per germline. CDR3 sequence (DNA): TGTGCCAGCAGCTTGGACTTCTTAGATACGCAGTATTTT. It translates to CASSLDFLDTQYF.

V usage is TRBV28 and J usage is TRBJ1-2, with D possibly being TRBD1 (5 bases). This CDR3 contains 15 residues. Germline values: CDR1 MDHEN, CDR2 SYDVKM. The ends were cut back, 7 bases at V and 3 bases at J, with 18 bases in the middle. CDR3 in DNA: TGTGCCAGCATCCCCCCCGGGGGGTCATACTATGGCTACACCTTC. It specifies CASIPPGGSYYGYTF.

CDR3 residues: CASSMRRLAGSGELFF. Written as DNA, the CDR3 is TGTGCCAGTAGTATGCGGAGACTAGCGGGATCCGGGGAGCTGTTTTTT. V and J are TRBV19 and TRBJ2-2; 11 bases map to TRBD2. The CDR3 consists of 16 residues. From germline, CDR1 is LNHDA and CDR2 SQIVND (reference sequence). J was trimmed by 6 bases and V by 3 bases; bases with no gene match: 6.

V is TRBV6-1 and J is TRBJ2-7, with TRBD2 identical over 7 bases. Germline CDR1 MNHNS, CDR2 SASEGT. V trimming: 11 bases; J trimming: 3 bases; junction bases outside the gene matches: 10. The CDR3 has 13 amino acids. As DNA, the CDR3 is TGTGCCGCCAGGGCAGGCGGGGGCTACGAGCAGTACTTC. Translated, it gives CAARAGGGYEQYF.

V and J are TRBV19 and TRBJ2-1; 10 bases align to TRBD2. The CDR3 contains 17 residues. Germline CDR1 and CDR2: LNHDA and SQIVND (reference sequence). The junction had 10 bases not matched to a gene; V was cut back by 1 base and J by 7 bases. CDR3 sequence: CASSIGAGGRVGNEQFF. As DNA, the CDR3 is TGTGCCAGTAGTATAGGAGCGGGGGGGCGAGTCGGTAATGAGCAGTTCTTC.

With respect to this clone: Other DNA sequences in this specimen translate into the identical CDR3. The genes are TRBV30 and TRBJ1-1; D not resolved. Germline CDR1 GTSNPN, CDR2 SVGIG (reference sequence). This CDR3 is built from 12 residues. Trimming left V 1 base short and J 0 bases short, with 3 bases between. The CDR3 is CAWSGLNTEAFF. The CDR3 bases are TGTGCCTGGAGTGGGTTGAACACTGAAGCTTTCTTT.

J is TRBJ2-7 and V is TRBV2; no reliable D call. V was cut by 1 base and J by 3 bases, with 4 bases left in between. This CDR3 spans 12 amino acids. Germline-derived CDR1 and CDR2 are SNHLY and FYNNEI. The CDR3 DNA reads as TGTGCCAGCAGTGAAGAAAGCTACGAGCAGTACTTC. Translated: CASSEESYEQYF.